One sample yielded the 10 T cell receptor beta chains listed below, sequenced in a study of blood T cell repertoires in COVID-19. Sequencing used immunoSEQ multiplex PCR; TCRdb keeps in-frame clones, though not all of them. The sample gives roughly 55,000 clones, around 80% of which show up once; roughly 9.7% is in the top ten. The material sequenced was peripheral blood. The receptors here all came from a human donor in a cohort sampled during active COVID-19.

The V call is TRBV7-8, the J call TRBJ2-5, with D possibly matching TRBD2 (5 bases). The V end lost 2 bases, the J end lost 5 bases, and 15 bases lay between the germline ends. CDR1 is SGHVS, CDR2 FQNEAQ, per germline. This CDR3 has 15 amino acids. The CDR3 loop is CASSLWTAGKETQYF. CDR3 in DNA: TGTGCCAGCAGCTTATGGACCGCCGGGAAGGAGACCCAGTACTTC.

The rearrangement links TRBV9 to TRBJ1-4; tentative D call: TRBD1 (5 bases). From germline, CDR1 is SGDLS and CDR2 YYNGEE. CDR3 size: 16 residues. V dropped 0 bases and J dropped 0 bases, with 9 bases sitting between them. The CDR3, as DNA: TGTGCCAGCAGCGTAGATCAGGGTGCAACTAATGAAAAACTGTTTTTT. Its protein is CASSVDQGATNEKLFF.

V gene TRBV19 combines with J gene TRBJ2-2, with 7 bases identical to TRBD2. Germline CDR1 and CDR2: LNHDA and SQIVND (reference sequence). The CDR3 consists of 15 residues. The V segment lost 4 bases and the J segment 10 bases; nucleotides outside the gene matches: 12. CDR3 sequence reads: CASSKEKGRAEELFF. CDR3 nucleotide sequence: TGTGCCAGTAGTAAGGAAAAGGGGAGGGCAGAGGAGCTGTTTTTT.

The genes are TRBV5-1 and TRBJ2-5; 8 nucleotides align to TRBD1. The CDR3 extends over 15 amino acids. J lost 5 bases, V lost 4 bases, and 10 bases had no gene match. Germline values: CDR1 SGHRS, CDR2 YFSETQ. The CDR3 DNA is TGCGCCAGCAGCGTCCAGGGGGCGATTGGGGAGACCCAGTACTTC. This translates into CASSVQGAIGETQYF.

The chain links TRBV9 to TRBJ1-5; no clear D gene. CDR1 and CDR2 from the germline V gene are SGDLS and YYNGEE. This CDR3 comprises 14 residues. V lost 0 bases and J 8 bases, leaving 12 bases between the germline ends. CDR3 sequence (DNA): TGTGCCAGCAGCGTAGGCGGAGGCTCGGAGCCCCAGCATTTT. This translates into CASSVGGGSEPQHF.

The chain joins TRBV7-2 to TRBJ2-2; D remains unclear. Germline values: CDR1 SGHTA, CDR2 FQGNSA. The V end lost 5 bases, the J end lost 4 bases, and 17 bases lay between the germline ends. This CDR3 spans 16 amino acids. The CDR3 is CASSPGGRSGTGELFF. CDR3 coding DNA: TGTGCCAGCAGCCCGGGTGGTAGGTCGGGCACCGGGGAGCTGTTTTTT.

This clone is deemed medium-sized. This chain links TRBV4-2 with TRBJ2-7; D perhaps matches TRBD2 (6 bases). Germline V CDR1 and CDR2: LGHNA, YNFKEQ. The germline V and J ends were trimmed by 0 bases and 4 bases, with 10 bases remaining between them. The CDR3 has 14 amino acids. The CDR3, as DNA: TGTGCCAGCAGCCAAGATCCGACTAGTTACGAGCAGTACTTC. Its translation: CASSQDPTSYEQYF.

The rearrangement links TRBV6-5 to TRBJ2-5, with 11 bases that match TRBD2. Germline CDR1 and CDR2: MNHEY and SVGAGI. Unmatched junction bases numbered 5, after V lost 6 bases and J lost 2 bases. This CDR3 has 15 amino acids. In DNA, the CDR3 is TGTGCCAGCAGACAAGGGACTAGCGGACAAGAGACCCAGTACTTC. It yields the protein CASRQGTSGQETQYF.

The CDR3 protein is CAWGRAPTGTGQNTEAFF. CDR3 coding DNA: TGTGCCTGGGGTAGGGCCCCGACAGGGACCGGGCAGAACACTGAAGCTTTCTTT. The chain combines TRBV30 with TRBJ1-1, with 7 bases that match TRBD1. The junction had 19 bases not matched to a gene; V was cut back by 5 bases and J by 1 base. CDR3 length: 18 residues. Germline CDR1 and CDR2: GTSNPN and SVGIG (reference sequence).

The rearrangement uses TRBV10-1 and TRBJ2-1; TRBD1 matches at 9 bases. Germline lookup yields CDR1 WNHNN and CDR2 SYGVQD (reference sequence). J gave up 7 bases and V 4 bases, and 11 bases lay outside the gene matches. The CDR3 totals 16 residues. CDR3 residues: CASSGDRAPRPNEQFF. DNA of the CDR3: TGCGCCAGCAGTGGGGACAGGGCCCCCCGGCCTAATGAGCAGTTCTTC.